These T cell receptor beta chains were read from a single sample in a study of cytomegalovirus exposure and HLA in healthy donors. Here immunoSEQ multiplex PCR was the method, and the copy in TCRdb shows in-frame clones only, minus some. Of around 350,000 clones in the sample, roughly 88% are singletons; the top ten hold roughly 0.82%. The sequenced sample was PBMCs. The source of these receptors is a woman under 30 in good health and CMV-seronegative. Each CDR3 is given with its conserved first and last residue. D genes are given only for firm matches. Clone sizes are given selectively: once, few, many, or a class where the clone is expanded.

>NA|TRBV28|NA|TRBJ2-5
TGTGCCAGCAGCTCCGGTAGGGGGAGGGCGAGGGAGACCCAGTACTTC
CASSSGRGRARETQYF
>TRBD1|TRBV9|NA|TRBJ2-5
TGTGCCAGCAGCACCGACAGGGACCAAGAGACCCAGTACTTC
CASSTDRDQETQYF
>TRBD1|TRBV5-1|NA|TRBJ1-2
TGCGCCAGCAGCTTGGATCCGGGACAGGGGGCGCGTGGCTACACCTTC
CASSLDPGQGARGYTF
>NA|TRBV18|NA|TRBJ2-5
TGTGCCAGCTCACCATCCAGGGGACAAGAGACCCAGTACTTC
CASSPSRGQETQYF
>TRBD1|TRBV18|NA|TRBJ2-7
TGTGCCAGCTCACCTCGTCAGGGGGCGGGGGAGCAGTACTTC
CASSPRQGAGEQYF
>TRBD1|TRBV6-4|NA|TRBJ2-3
TGTGCCAGCAGTGACTCCGCGGCAGGGGGCGCAGATACGCAGTATTTT
CASSDSAAGGADTQYF
>NA|TRBV6-5|NA|TRBJ1-5
TGTGCCAGCAGTTACTCGAAGACAGCTAGCAATCAGCCCCAGCATTTT
CASSYSKTASNQPQHF
>NA|TRBV28|once|TRBJ1-5
TGTGCCAGCAGCCAGAACTTAGGGCAGGAGGGTCAGCCCCAGCATTTT
CASSQNLGQEGQPQHF
>TRBD1|TRBV5-1|NA|TRBJ2-5
TGCGCCAGCAGCTTGGGACAGGGTAGAGAGACCCAGTACTTC
CASSLGQGRETQYF
>TRBD1|TRBV5-4|NA|TRBJ2-2
TGTGCCAGCAGCTTAGGGGGCGGCGGGGAGCTGTTTTTT
CASSLGGGGELFF
>TRBD2|TRBV27|NA|TRBJ2-1
TGTGCCAGCAGTTTATCTAATCTAGCGGGATCGGGCAATGAGCAGTTCTTC
CASSLSNLAGSGNEQFF
>TRBD2|TRBV18|NA|TRBJ2-2
TGTGCCAGCTCACCACAACTAGCGGGGAACACCGGGGAGCTGTTTTTT
CASSPQLAGNTGELFF
>TRBD1|TRBV2|few|TRBJ1-6
TGTGCCAGCACTGAGACAGGGGGCAGGGCACCCCTCCACTTT
CASTETGGRAPLHF
>NA|TRBV6-1|once|TRBJ1-1
TGTGCCAGCAGTAAGGGGCGTGTGAACACTGAAGCTTTCTTT
CASSKGRVNTEAFF
>TRBD1|TRBV30|NA|TRBJ1-1
TGTGCCTGGAGTGGGGAAACAGGGGACACTGAAGCTTTCTTT
CAWSGETGDTEAFF
>NA|TRBV29-1|NA|TRBJ2-1
TGCAGCGTTTATACAGGGTATGAGCAGTTCTTC
CSVYTGYEQFF
>NA|TRBV6-5|NA|TRBJ1-2
TGTGCCAGCCGGTCCTCCGGGGGTGGCTACACCTTC
CASRSSGGGYTF
>TRBD1|TRBV30|NA|TRBJ1-4
TGTGCCTGGAATCCAGGGGGCGCAAACGAAAAACTGTTTTTT
CAWNPGGANEKLFF